This TCR beta chain was obtained from a study of CD8 T cells in Susac syndrome. Germline V gives CDR1 KGHDR, CDR2 SFDVKD. V lost 3 bases and J 5 bases, leaving 3 bases between the germline ends. CDR3 length: 11 residues. An amount of RNA that ranged from roughly 0.5 to 1 ug was reverse transcribed with random hexamers. In TCRdb, the immunoSEQ multiplex PCR reads were re-called with MiXCR into one record per CDR3 protein. This sample has about 66,000 distinct CDR3 sequences; around 95% occur once, and the top ten carry about 0.6%. This clonotype was detected a few times. V usage is TRBV24-1 and J usage is TRBJ2-5; D is unresolved. Sequenced sample: CD8+ T cells from PBMCs. This TCR came from a human donor with multiple sclerosis. CDR3 in DNA: TGTGCCACCAGTGATGGGGAGACCCAGTACTTC. This sequence encodes CATSDGETQYF.